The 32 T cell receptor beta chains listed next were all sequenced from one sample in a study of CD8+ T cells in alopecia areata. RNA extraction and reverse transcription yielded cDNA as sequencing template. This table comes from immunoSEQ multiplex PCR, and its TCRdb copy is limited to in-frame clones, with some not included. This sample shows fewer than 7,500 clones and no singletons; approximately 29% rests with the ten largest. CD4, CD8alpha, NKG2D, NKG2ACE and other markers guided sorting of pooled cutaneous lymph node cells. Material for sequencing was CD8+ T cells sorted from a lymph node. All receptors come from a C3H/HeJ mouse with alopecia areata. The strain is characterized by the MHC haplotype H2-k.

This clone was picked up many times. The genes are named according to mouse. The CDR3: CASGYRGEVFF. CDR3 bases read: TGTGCCAGCGGTTACAGGGGA. The chain carries TRBV13-2 and TRBJ1-1, with 7 bases matching TRBD1. The read comes to an end 4 residues before the CDR3 does, leaving the germline J gene to fill in the end. This CDR3 contains 11 residues. Germline lookup yields CDR1 NNHNN and CDR2 SYGAGS (reference sequence).

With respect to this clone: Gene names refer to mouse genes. This chain's CDR3 is CASSQDGTGGYAEQFF. Partial CDR3 DNA: TGTGCCAGCAGCCAAGATGGGACAGGGGGCTATGCT. The chain carries TRBV2 and TRBJ2-1; 11 bases fit TRBD1. The read halts 4 residues ahead of the CDR3 end, with the missing end drawn from the germline J gene. The trim removed 0 bases at V and 3 bases at J, leaving 1 base unmatched. Per the germline V gene, CDR1 is LGHNA and CDR2 is YSYQKL. CDR3 length: 16 amino acids.

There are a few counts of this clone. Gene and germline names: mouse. The covered CDR3 bases are TGTGCCAGCAGCCAAGCAGGGGAGGGAGAC. This gives the protein CASSQAGEGD. In full, the CDR3 reads CASSQAGEGDTQYF. The genes are TRBV5 and TRBJ2-5, with a tentative D call TRBD1 (6 bases). The CDR3 is cut off 4 residues early in the read; its end comes from the germline J gene. Germline V gene lookup returns CDR1 LGHNA and CDR2 YNLKQL (reference sequence). The CDR3 extends over 14 amino acids.

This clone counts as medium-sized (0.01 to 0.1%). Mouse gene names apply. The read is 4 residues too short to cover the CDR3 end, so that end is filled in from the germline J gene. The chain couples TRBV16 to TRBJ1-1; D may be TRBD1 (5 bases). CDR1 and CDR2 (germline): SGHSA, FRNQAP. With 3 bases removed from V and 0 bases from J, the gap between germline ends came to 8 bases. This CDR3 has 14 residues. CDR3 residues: CASSFDRTNTEVFF. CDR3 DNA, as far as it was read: TGTGCAAGCAGCTTCGACAGAACAAACACA.

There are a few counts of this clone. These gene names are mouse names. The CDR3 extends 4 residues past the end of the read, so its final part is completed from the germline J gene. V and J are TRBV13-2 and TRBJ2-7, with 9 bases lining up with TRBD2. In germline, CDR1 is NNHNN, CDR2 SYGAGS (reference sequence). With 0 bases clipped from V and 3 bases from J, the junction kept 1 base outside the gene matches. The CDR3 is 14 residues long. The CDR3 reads CASGDVDWGYEQYF. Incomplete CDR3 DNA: TGTGCCAGCGGTGATGTGGACTGGGGCTAT.

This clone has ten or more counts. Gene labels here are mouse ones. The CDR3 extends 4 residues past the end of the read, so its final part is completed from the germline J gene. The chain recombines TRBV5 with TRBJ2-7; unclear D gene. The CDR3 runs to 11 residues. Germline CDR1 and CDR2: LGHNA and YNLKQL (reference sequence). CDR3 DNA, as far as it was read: TGTGCCAGCAGCCGCAGGTAT. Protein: CASSRRY. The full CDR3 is CASSRRYEQYF.

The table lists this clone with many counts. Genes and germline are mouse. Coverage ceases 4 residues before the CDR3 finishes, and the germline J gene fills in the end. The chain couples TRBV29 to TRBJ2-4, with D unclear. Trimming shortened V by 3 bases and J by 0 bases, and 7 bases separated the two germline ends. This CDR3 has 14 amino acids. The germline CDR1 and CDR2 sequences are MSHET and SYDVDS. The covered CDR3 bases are TGTGCTAGCAGTTTCCCATTTAGTCAAAAC. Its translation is CASSFPFSQN. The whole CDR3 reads CASSFPFSQNTLYF.

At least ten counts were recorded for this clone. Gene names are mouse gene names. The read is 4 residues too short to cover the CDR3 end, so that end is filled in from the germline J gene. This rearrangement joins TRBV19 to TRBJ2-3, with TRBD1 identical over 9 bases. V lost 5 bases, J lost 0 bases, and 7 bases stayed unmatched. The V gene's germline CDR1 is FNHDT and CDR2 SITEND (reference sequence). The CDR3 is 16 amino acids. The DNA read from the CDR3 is TGTGCCAGCAGAGACACAGGGGGCTTTAGTGCAGAA. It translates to CASRDTGGFSAE. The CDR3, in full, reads CASRDTGGFSAETLYF.

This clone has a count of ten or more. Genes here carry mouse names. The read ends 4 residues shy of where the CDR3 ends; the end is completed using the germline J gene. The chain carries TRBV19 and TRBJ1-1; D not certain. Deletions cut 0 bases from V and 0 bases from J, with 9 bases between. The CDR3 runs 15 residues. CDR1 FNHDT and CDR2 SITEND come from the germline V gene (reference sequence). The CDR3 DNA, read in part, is TGTGCCAGCAGTATAGCTCACAATGCAAACACA. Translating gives CASSIAHNANT. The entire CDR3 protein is CASSIAHNANTEVFF.

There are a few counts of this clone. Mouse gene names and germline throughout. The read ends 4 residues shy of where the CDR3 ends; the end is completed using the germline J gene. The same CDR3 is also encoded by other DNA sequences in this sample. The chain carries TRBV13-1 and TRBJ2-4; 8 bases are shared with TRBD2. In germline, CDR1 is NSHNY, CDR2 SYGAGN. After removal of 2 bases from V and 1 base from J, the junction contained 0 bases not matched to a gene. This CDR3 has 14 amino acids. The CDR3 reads CASSDWGGQNTLYF. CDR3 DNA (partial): TGTGCCAGCAGTGACTGGGGGGGTCAAAAC.

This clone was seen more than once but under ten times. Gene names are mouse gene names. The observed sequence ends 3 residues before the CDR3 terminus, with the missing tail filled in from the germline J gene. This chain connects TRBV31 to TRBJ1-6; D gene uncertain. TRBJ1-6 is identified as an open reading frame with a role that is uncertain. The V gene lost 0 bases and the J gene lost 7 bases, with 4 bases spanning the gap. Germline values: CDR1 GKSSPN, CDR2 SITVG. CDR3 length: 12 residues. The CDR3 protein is CAWSLENSPLYF. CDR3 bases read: TGTGCCTGGAGTCTGGAGAATTCGCCC.

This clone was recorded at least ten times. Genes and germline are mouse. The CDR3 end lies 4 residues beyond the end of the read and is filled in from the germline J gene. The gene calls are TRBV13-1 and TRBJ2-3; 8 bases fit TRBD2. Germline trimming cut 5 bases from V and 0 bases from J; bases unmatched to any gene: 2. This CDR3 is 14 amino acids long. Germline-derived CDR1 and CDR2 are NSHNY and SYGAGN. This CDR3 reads CASSVGGSAETLYF. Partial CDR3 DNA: TGTGCCAGCAGCGTGGGGGGGAGTGCAGAA.

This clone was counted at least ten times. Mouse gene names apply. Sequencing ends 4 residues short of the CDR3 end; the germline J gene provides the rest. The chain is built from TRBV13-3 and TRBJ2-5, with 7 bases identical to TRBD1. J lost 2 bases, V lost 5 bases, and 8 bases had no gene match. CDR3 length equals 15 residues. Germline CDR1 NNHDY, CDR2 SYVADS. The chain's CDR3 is CASSSTGALQDTQYF. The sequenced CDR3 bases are TGTGCCAGCAGCTCTACAGGGGCCCTCCAAGAC.

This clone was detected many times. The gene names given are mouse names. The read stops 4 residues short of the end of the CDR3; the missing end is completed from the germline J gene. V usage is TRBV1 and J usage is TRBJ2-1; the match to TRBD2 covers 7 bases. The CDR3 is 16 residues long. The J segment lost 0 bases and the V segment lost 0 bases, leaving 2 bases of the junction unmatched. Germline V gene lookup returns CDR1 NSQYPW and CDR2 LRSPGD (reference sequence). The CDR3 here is CTCSADGGTNYAEQFF. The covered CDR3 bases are TGCACCTGCAGTGCAGATGGGGGGACTAACTATGCT. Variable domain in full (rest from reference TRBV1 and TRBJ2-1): VTLLEQNPRWRLVPRGQAVNLRCILKNSQYPWMSWYQQDLQKQLQWLFTLRSPGDKEVKSLPGADYLATRVTDTELRLQVANMSQGRTLYCTCSADGGTNYAEQFFGPGTRLTVL.

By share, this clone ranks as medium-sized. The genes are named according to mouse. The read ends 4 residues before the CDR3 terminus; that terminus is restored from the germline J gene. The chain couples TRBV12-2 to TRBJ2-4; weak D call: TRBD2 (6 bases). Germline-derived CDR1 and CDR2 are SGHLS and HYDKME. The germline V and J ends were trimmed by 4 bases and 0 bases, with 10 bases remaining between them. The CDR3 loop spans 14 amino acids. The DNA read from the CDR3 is TGTGCCAGCTCACCTGGGGATAGTCAAAAC. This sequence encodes CASSPGDSQN. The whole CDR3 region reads CASSPGDSQNTLYF.

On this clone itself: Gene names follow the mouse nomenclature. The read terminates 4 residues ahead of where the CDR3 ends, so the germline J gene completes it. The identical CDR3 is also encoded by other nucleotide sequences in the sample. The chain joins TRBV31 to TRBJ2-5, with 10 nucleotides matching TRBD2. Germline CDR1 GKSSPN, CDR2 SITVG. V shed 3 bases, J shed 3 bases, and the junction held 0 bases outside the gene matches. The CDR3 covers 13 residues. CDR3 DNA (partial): TGTGCCTGGAGGGACTGGGGGCAAGAC. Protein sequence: CAWRDWGQD. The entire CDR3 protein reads CAWRDWGQDTQYF. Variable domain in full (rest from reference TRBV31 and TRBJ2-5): AQTIHQWPVAEIKAVGSPLSLGCTIKGKSSPNLYWYWQATGGTLQQLFYSITVGQVESVVQLNLSASRPKDDQFILSTEKLLLSHSGFYLCAWRDWGQDTQYFGPGTRLLVL.

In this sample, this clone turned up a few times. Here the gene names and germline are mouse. The CDR3 DNA, read in part, is TGTGCCAGCGGTCACGACTGGGGTTATGCT. Its protein product is CASGHDWGYA. The whole CDR3 protein reads CASGHDWGYAEQFF. The chain combines TRBV13-2 with TRBJ2-1, with 8 nucleotides matching TRBD2. The CDR3 extends 4 residues past the end of the read, so its final part is completed from the germline J gene. Trimming cost V 4 bases and J 4 bases; bases outside gene matches: 4. Per the germline V gene, CDR1 is NNHNN and CDR2 is SYGAGS (reference sequence). The CDR3 runs to 14 residues.

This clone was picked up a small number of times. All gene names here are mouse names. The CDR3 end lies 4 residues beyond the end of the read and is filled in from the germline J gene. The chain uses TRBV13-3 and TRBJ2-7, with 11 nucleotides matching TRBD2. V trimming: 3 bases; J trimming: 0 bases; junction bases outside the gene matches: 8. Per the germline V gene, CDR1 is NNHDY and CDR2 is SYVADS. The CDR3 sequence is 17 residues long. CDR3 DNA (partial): TGTGCCAGCAGTGCGGACTGGGGGGACAGGAGCTCCTAT. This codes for CASSADWGDRSSY. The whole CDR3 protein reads CASSADWGDRSSYEQYF.

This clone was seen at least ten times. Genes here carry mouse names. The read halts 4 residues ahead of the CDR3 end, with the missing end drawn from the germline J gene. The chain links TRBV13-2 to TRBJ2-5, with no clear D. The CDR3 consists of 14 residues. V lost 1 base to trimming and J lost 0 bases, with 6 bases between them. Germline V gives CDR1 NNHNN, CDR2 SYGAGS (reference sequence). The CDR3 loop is CASGDTINQDTQYF. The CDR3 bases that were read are TGTGCCAGCGGTGATACAATTAACCAAGAC.

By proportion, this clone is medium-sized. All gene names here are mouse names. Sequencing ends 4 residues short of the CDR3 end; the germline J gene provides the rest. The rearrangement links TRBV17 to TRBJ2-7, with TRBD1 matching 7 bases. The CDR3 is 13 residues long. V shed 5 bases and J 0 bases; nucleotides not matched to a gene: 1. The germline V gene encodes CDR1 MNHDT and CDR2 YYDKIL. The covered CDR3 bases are TGTGCTAGCAGTTCAGGGGGCTCCTAT. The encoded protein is CASSSGGSY. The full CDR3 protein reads CASSSGGSYEQYF.

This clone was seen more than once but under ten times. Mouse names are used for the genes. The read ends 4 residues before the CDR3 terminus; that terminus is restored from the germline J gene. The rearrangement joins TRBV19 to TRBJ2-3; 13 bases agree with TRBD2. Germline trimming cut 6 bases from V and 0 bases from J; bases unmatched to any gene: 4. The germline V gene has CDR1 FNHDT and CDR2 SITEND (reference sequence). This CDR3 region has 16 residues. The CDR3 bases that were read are TGTGCCAGCACGGGACTGGGGGGGACTAGTGCAGAA. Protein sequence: CASTGLGGTSAE. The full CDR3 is CASTGLGGTSAETLYF. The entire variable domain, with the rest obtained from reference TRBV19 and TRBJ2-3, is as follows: GGIITQTPKFLIGQEGQKLTLKCQQNFNHDTMYWYRQDSGKGLRLIYYSITENDLQKGDLSEGYDASREKKSSFSLTVTSAQKNEMAVFLCASTGLGGTSAETLYFGSGTRLTVL.

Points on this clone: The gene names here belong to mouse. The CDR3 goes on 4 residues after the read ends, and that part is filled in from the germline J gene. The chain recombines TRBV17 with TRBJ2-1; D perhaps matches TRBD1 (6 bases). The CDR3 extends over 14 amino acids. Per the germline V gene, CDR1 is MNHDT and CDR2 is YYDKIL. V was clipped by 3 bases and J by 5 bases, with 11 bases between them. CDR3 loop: CASSSQGLDAEQFF. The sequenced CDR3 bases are TGTGCTAGCAGTAGTCAGGGGCTGGATGCT.

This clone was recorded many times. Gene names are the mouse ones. The covered CDR3 bases are TGTGCCAGCAGTCCCGGGACAGAA. Its protein is CASSPGTE. The full CDR3 protein is CASSPGTEEVFF. This rearrangement joins TRBV14 to TRBJ1-1; 7 bases line up with TRBD1. The read stops 4 residues short of the end of the CDR3; the missing end is completed from the germline J gene. Germline V lookup: CDR1 SGHDT, CDR2 FRDEAV. This CDR3 is 12 amino acids long.

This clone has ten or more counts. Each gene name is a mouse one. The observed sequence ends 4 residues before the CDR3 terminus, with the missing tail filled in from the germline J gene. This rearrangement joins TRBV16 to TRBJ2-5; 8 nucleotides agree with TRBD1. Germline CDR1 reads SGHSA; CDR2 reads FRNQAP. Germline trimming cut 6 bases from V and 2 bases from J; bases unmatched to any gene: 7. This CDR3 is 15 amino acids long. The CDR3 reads CASREGTGLQDTQYF. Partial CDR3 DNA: TGTGCAAGCAGGGAGGGGACAGGCCTCCAAGAC.

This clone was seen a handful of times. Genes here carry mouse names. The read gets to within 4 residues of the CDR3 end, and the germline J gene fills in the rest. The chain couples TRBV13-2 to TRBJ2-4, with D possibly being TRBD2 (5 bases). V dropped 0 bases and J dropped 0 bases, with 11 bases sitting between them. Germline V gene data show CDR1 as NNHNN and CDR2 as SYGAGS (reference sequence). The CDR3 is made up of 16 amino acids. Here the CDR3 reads CASGDATGTSQNTLYF. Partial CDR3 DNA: TGTGCCAGCGGTGATGCCACTGGCACTAGTCAAAAC.

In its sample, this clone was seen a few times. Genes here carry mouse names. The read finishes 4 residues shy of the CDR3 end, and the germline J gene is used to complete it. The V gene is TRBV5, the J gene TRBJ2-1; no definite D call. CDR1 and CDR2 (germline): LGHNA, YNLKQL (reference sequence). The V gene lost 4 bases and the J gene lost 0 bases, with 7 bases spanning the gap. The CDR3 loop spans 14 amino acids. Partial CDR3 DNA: TGTGCCAGCAGCCCCCGACTTAACTATGCT. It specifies CASSPRLNYA. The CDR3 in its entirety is CASSPRLNYAEQFF.

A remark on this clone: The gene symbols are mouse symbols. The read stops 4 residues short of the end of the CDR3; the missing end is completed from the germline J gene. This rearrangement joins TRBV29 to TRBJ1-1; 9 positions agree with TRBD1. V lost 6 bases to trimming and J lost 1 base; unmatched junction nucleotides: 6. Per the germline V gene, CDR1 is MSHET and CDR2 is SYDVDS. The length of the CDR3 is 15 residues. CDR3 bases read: TGTGCTAGCAGCCCGGACAGGGGCGGAAACACA. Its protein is CASSPDRGGNT. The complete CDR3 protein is CASSPDRGGNTEVFF.

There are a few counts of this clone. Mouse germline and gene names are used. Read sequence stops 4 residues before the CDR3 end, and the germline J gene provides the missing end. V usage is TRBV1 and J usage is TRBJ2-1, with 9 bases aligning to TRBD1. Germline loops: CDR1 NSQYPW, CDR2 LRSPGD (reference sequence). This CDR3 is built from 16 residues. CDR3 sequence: CTCSAERGTGLAEQFF. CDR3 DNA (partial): TGCACCTGCAGTGCAGAAAGGGGGACAGGGCTGGCT.

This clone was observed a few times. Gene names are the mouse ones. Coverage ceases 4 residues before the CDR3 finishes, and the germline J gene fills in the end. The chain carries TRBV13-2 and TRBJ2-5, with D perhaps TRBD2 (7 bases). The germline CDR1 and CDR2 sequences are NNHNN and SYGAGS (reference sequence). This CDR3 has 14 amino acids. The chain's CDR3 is CASGDRGALDTQYF. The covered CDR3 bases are TGTGCCAGCGGTGATAGGGGGGCGCTGGAC.

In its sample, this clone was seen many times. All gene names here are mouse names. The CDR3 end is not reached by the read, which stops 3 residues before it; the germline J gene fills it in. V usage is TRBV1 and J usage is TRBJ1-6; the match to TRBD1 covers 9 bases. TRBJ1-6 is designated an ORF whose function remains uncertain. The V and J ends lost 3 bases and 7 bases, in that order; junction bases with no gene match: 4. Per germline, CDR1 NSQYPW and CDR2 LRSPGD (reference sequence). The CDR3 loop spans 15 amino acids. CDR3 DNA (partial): TGCACCTGCAGTGCCTCCGACAGGGGGAATTCGCCC. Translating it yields CTCSASDRGNSP. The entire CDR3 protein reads CTCSASDRGNSPLYF.

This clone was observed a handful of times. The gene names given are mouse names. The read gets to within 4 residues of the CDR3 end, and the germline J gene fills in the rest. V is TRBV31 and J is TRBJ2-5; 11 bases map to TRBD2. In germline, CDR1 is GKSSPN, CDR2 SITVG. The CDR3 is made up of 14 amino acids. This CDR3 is CAWSRDWGWDTQYF. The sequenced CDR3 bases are TGTGCCTGGAGCCGGGACTGGGGGTGGGAC.

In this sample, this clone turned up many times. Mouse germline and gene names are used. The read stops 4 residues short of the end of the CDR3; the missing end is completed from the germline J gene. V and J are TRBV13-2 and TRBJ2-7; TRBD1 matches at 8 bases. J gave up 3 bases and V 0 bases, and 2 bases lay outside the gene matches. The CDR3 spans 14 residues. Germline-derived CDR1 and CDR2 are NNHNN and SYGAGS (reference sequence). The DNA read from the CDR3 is TGTGCCAGCGGTGATGTGGACAGGGTCTAT. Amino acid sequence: CASGDVDRVY. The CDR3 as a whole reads CASGDVDRVYEQYF.